This TCR beta chain originates from a study of T cells in Graves' hyperthyroidism and ophthalmopathy (dated by TCRdb to the late 2010s). Regarding the study in general: Peripheral blood samples were taken at initial diagnosis, before any treatment was given. TCR V-J signatures able to tell the groups apart were searched for in a discovery cohort of 95 or so patients, of whom roughly 42 had Graves' ophthalmopathy and roughly 59 had stable Graves' hyperthyroidism. Prospective prediction of ophthalmopathy was tested in an independent validation cohort of about 19 hyperthyroidism patients and some 17 patients who later progressed to ophthalmopathy. For training and testing, the 80 to 100 patients in the discovery cohort were randomly divided in a 7:3 ratio. The study also compared thyroid tissue and blood T-cell repertoires from 6 or 7 Graves' hyperthyroidism patients. Following sampling, methimazole starting at 30 mg daily was given to hyperthyroidism patients, and high-dose intravenous methylprednisolone was given to ophthalmopathy patients. According to the paper, TCR Vbeta CDR3 sequencing was carried out on more than 120 peripheral blood samples, which came from fewer than 50 ophthalmopathy, 70 to 80 hyperthyroidism and some 17 progressor patients.

V is reduced by 3 bases and J by 2 bases, leaving a spacing of 10 bases between them. Spanning cysteine to phenylalanine, the CDR3 consists of 14 amino acids. Only the CDR3 portion is preserved as DNA: 42 bases, with reading frame beginning at the first base. Via the germline V gene, CDR1 is MGHRA and CDR2 YSYEKL. Comments on this clonotype: Its recognized antigen is unknown. Base qualities are not at hand, and no much larger clone is one base apart.

Hyperthyroidism patients were newly diagnosed, with disease duration under 2 months, and aged 18 to 65 years. Exclusion was applied to patients with uncontrolled infections, other autoimmune diseases, pregnancy or lactation. Diagnoses were established on the basis of clinical symptoms, serum thyroxine and TRAb, thyroid ultrasound, and orbital computed tomography. For progressor patients, blood was drawn at the first diagnosis of hyperthyroidism, before any ophthalmopathy symptoms had appeared. Ficoll-Paque density gradient centrifugation was used to isolate PBMCs from around 10 ml of fresh peripheral blood. Progressor patients were initially diagnosed with Graves' hyperthyroidism and developed ophthalmopathy during follow-up. Total RNA was extracted using Trizol reagent, and RNA quality was assessed on an Agilent 2100 Bioanalyzer. Summary of the overall study and its limitations: In validation, the model predicted progression to ophthalmopathy with roughly 66% sensitivity and approximately 72% specificity, a median of around 6.6 months before onset. Most expanded thyroid clonotypes (frequency above 0.001) were also found in blood, which suggests that blood repertoires may mirror thyroid immune responses. Sample size was not statistically predetermined, and blinding of investigators to group allocation was not performed. Ophthalmopathy was separated from stable hyperthyroidism by a 13 V-J signature model, with approximately 89% sensitivity and about 81% specificity obtained in cross-validation and 80%/75% obtained in testing.

The TCR beta CDR3 regions were amplified from RNA transcripts. The first round of RT-PCR for the TCR CDR3 was performed with the HTBI primer set and the Qiagen OneStep RT-PCR kit. Libraries were constructed in a second round of multiplex PCR, after which size selection and purification were carried out. Libraries were sequenced paired-end with 100 bp reads on an Illumina HiSeq2000. From the authors' description of their analysis: SOAPnuke was used to process the raw data, removing reads that contained adapters or uncalled bases, had a mean Phred below 15, or lacked an exact match to the constant primer or identifier. High-quality paired reads were merged using COPE v1.2.5, and each unique nucleotide sequence was defined as a clonotype. Clonotypes were aligned to IMGT TRBV, TRBD and TRBJ reference segments using MiTCR v1.1. Only V-J combinations with frequency above 0.0001, covering about 99% of repertoires, were analysed. The TCS score was defined as the ratio of F50 (clonal expansion) to E x V (chaos), calculated using BLOSUM62-based TCRdist between CDR3 peptides within each V-J. Welch's t-statistics and random forest reduced several hundred V-J features to 10 to 15, which were used in a naive Bayes classifier (R e1071). TCRdb trimmed public reads at Q25 via fastp, called clones via MiXCR and kept in-frame beta chains. CDR3 protein sequences are deduplicated, and each keeps its most common genes and DNA. In this record, the V and J calls reflect TCRdb's handling and not the investigators' own analysis. A total of about 300,000 distinct CDR3 sequences appear in this sample, about 14% of them only once. The ten largest clones capture 7.8% of the sample.

The sample was blood. The receptor's source is a woman between 25 and 40 years old with Graves' hyperthyroidism that later progressed to Graves' ophthalmopathy. The V and J segments used are TRBV4-1 and TRBJ1-2; the D segment cannot be called with confidence. The DNA reads TGCGCCAGCAGCCACCCGGAAGACAACTATGGCTACACCTTC. Its protein product is CASSHPEDNYGYTF.